The present entry profiles one TCR beta chain with its context. Per the original data handling: Reference gene primer amplification gave nucleated cell count estimates. The data were produced by immunoSEQ multiplex PCR, yet TCRdb's version contains in-frame clones alone and is incomplete. V, J and clone size are taken as reported in that table, and D and trimming were inferred from the DNA itself. The table lists about 97,000 clones, 78% of them singletons. This entry comes from a study of blood T cell repertoires in COVID-19. Across the whole study: The origin of the acute and convalescent COVID-19 samples was the United States, Italy and Spain. T cells, B-cell-depleted T cells, or PBMCs provided the cDNA or gDNA that served as material.

Germline CDR1 GTSNPN, CDR2 SVGIG (reference sequence). The V gene lost 5 bases and the J gene lost 5 bases, with 10 bases spanning the gap. The CDR3 is 11 amino acids. Sequencing was performed on peripheral blood. The chain carries TRBV30 and TRBJ2-7; TRBD1 is a possible D gene (6 bases). This sequence originates from a man aged 60 to 75 with active or convalescent COVID-19. CDR3 sequence (DNA): TGTGCCTGGCGGACAGTGGACGAGCAGTACTTC. It codes for CAWRTVDEQYF. The variable domain in full, with the rest retrieved from reference TRBV30 and TRBJ2-7, is SQTIHQWPATLVQPVGSPLSLECTVEGTSNPNLYWYRQAAGRGLQLLFYSVGIGQISSEVPQNLSASRPQDRQFILSSKKLLLSDSGFYLCAWRTVDEQYFGPGTRLTVT.